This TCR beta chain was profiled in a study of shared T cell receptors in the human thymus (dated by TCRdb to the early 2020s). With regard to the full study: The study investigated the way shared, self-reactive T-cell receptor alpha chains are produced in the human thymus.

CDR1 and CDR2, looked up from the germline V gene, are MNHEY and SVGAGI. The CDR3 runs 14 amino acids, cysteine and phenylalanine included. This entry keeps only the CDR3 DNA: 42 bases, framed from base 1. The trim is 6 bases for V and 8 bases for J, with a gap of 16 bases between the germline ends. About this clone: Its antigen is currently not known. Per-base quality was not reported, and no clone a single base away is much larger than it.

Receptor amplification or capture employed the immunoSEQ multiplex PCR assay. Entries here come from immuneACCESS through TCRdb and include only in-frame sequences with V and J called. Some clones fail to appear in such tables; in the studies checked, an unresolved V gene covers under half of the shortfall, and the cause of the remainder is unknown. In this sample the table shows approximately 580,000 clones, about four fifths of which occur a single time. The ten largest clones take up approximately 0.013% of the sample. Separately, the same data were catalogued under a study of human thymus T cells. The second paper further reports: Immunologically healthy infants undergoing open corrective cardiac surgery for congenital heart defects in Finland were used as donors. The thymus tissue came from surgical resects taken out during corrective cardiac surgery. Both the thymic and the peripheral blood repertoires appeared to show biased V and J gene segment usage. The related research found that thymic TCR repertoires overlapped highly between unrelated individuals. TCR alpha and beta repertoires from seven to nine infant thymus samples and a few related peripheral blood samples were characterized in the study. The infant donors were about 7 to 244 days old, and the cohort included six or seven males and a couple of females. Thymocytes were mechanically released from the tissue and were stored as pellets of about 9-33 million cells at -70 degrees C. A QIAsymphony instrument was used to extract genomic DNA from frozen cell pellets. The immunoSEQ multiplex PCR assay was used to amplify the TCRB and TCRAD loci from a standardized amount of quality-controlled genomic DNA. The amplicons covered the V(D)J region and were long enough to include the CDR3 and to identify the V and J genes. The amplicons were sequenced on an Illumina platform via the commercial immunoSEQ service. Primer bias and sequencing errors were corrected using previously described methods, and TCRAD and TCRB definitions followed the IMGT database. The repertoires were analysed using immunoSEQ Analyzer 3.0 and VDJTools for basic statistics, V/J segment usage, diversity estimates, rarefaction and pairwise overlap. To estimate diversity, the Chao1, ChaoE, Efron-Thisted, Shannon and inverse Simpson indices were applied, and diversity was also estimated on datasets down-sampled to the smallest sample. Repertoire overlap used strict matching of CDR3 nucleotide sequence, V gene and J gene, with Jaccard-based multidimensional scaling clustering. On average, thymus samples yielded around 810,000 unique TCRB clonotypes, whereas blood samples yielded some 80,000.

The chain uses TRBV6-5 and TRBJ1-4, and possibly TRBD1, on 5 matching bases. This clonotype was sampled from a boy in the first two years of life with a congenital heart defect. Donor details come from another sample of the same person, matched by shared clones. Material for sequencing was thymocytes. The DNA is TGTGCCAGCAGCCGACAGACCCCCCGGGAAAAACTGTTTTTT. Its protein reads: CASSRQTPREKLFF.